This T cell receptor (beta chain) appears in the sequencing data of a study of cytomegalovirus exposure and HLA in healthy donors. The donors formed part of the approximately 120-subject validation cohort, distinct from the approximately 670-subject first cohort. Only in-frame clones appear in the TCRdb table, and some are missing; sequencing was by immunoSEQ multiplex PCR. The table shows 100,000 to 150,000 clones, with approximately 94% occurring only once. A note on this clone: Antigen specificity is unknown.

Germline CDR1 and CDR2: MNHEY and SVGAGI. Trimming took off 5 bases at V and 8 bases at J, with 9 bases between the two ends. The CDR3 runs 11 residues. Study results and limitations: The study listed roughly 160 cytomegalovirus-associated TCR beta chains.

The sample was PBMCs. V and J are TRBV6-5 and TRBJ1-2; D ambiguous. This clonotype was sampled from a young man in good health and CMV-seronegative. In nucleotides, the CDR3 is TGTGCCAGCAGTCTGGGAGGGGGCTACACCTTC. Residues: CASSLGGGYTF.